The next 21 T cell receptor beta chains were all read from a single sample in a study of T cells in Graves' hyperthyroidism and ophthalmopathy. Amplification of TCR beta CDR3 regions used RNA as the template. Researchers ran a first-round RT-PCR on the TCR CDR3 using the HTBI primer set. TCRdb re-called the multiplex PCR reads with MiXCR, one entry per CDR3 protein. Of about 340,000 distinct CDR3 sequences detected, around 23% appear once; the ten largest clones hold 50% to 65%. Sequencing input: blood. Receptors originate from a woman aged 50 to 65 with Graves' hyperthyroidism.

In this sample, this clonotype turned up many times. This chain joins TRBV5-1 and TRBJ2-3, with a tentative D call TRBD2 (5 bases). The germline V gene has CDR1 SGHRS and CDR2 YFSETQ. Trimming stripped 0 bases from V and 4 bases from J, with 9 bases between. The CDR3 length is 14 residues. The CDR3 protein is CASSLGERADTQYF. The CDR3, as DNA: TGCGCCAGCAGCTTGGGCGAGAGGGCAGATACGCAGTATTTT.

This clonotype was recorded many times. The chain joins TRBV20-1 to TRBJ1-1; possible D gene TRBD1, 5 bases. Germline V lookup: CDR1 DFQATT, CDR2 SNEGSKA (reference sequence). This CDR3 is 14 amino acids long. V lost 1 base, J lost 4 bases, and 13 bases lay in between. Here the CDR3 DNA reads TGCAGTGCTAGAGCCCTCGGGGGGGGCACTGAAGCTTTCTTT. Translated, it gives CSARALGGGTEAFF.

The chain combines TRBV10-3 with TRBJ2-7; no clear D. Deletions cut 2 bases from V and 3 bases from J, with 5 bases between. The CDR3 runs 12 residues. Germline V CDR1 and CDR2: ENHRY, SYGVKD. As DNA, the CDR3 is TGTGCCATCAGTGAGCAGAGCTACGAGCAGTACTTC. It is translated as CAISEQSYEQYF.

This clonotype came up many times. The rearrangement joins TRBV30 to TRBJ2-7; 13 bases align to TRBD2. CDR1 is GTSNPN, CDR2 SVGIG, per germline (reference sequence). J lost 0 bases, V lost 2 bases, and 1 base had no gene match. The CDR3 spans 15 residues. The CDR3 nucleotides read TGTGCCTGGAGTAGGACTAGCGGGAGCTCCTACGAGCAGTACTTC. This encodes CAWSRTSGSSYEQYF. Looking up the rest from reference TRBV30 and TRBJ2-7 gives the full variable domain: SQTIHQWPATLVQPVGSPLSLECTVEGTSNPNLYWYRQAAGRGLQLLFYSVGIGQISSEVPQNLSASRPQDRQFILSSKKLLLSDSGFYLCAWSRTSGSSYEQYFGPGTRLTVT.

CDR3 sequence (DNA): TGTGCCACCAGTGAGTACAGCGATCAGCCCCAGCATTTT. This encodes CATSEYSDQPQHF. This chain uses TRBV24-1 with TRBJ1-5; D not resolved. Germline CDR1 is KGHDR and CDR2 is SFDVKD. V lost 4 bases, J lost 5 bases, and 8 bases lay in between. This CDR3 has 13 amino acids.

Regarding this clonotype: This may come from a read error, since a much larger clone is one base off. The conserved phenylalanine or tryptophan is not found at the CDR3 terminus, so this likely reflects a read error. V and J are TRBV7-9 and TRBJ2-2; D might be TRBD2 (6 bases). Germline V gene lookup returns CDR1 SEHNR and CDR2 FQNEAQ (reference sequence). This CDR3 has 14 residues. Trimming removed 10 bases from V and 0 bases from J, with 12 bases in between. Here the CDR3 reads CATGTSPNTGELFL. Written as DNA, the CDR3 is TGTGCCACCGGAACTAGCCCGAACACCGGGGAGCTGTTTCTT.

This clonotype was recorded at least ten times. The CDR3 here is CASSQDRGRGTEAFF. The CDR3 DNA sequence: TGCGCCAGCAGCCAGGACAGGGGGCGCGGCACTGAAGCTTTCTTT. The gene calls are TRBV5-1 and TRBJ1-1; 11 nucleotides match TRBD1. V gave up 4 bases and J gave up 4 bases; unmatched junction bases: 6. The length of the CDR3 is 15 residues. Germline V gene data show CDR1 as SGHRS and CDR2 as YFSETQ.

This chain connects TRBV6-1 to TRBJ1-2, with 10 bases identical to TRBD1. Germline loops: CDR1 MNHNS, CDR2 SASEGT. The V gene end was trimmed by 6 bases and the J gene end by 8 bases; junction bases not matched to a gene: 21. The CDR3 loop spans 18 amino acids. The CDR3 DNA sequence: TGTGCCAGCAGAAGACAGGACAGGGGGTTGGGAGGACTAATGGGCTACACCTTC. Translating gives CASRRQDRGLGGLMGYTF.

There are many counts of this clonotype. The chain uses TRBV2 and TRBJ2-6; D is perhaps TRBD1 (5 bases). The CDR3 totals 17 residues. The V gene lost 8 bases and the J gene lost 0 bases, with 17 bases spanning the gap. Germline V gene sequence: CDR1 SNHLY, CDR2 FYNNEI. The CDR3 coding sequence is TGTGCCAGCGTGGGGCAGGGCGTACACTCTGGGGCCAACGTCCTGACTTTC. It codes for CASVGQGVHSGANVLTF.

This chain joins TRBV5-5 and TRBJ1-2, with 7 bases fitting TRBD1. Germline V gene lookup returns CDR1 SGHKS and CDR2 YYEKEE (reference sequence). V was pared by 4 bases and J by 4 bases, with 10 bases of the junction left unmatched. The CDR3 extends over 15 amino acids. Here the CDR3 reads CASSAHRGISYGYTF. CDR3 nucleotides: TGTGCCAGCAGCGCCCACAGGGGAATTAGCTATGGCTACACCTTC.

In its sample, this clonotype was seen many times. V usage is TRBV20-1 and J usage is TRBJ2-3; TRBD2 agrees at 13 bases. The CDR3 is 15 amino acids. Trimming cost V 2 bases and J 6 bases; bases outside gene matches: 5. Per germline, CDR1 DFQATT and CDR2 SNEGSKA (reference sequence). The DNA of the CDR3 is TGCAGTGCTAGACGCACTAGCGGGGGGGGGGATACGCAGTATTTT. It yields the protein CSARRTSGGGDTQYF.

At least ten counts were recorded for this clonotype. V usage is TRBV3-1 and J usage is TRBJ2-1, with D maybe TRBD2 (7 bases). The CDR3 extends over 14 amino acids. Per germline, CDR1 LGHDT and CDR2 YNNKEL (reference sequence). The V end was cut by 5 bases, the J end by 3 bases, with 11 bases between. In DNA form, the CDR3 reads TGTGCCAGCAGCGCGGGGGCTGGCTACAATGAGCAGTTCTTC. This encodes CASSAGAGYNEQFF.

The chain joins TRBV7-7 to TRBJ2-3, with a tentative D call TRBD1 (5 bases). Germline lookup yields CDR1 SSHAT and CDR2 FNYEAQ (reference sequence). The V and J ends lost 1 base and 6 bases respectively, with 29 bases between them. This CDR3 is 20 amino acids long. The CDR3 reads CASSLGSSAGPGRARDTQYF. The CDR3 DNA reads as TGTGCCAGCAGCTTAGGGTCGAGCGCCGGTCCGGGCAGGGCGAGGGATACGCAGTATTTT.

This chain links TRBV11-2 with TRBJ2-1; TRBD2 aligns across 13 bases. The CDR3 is made up of 16 amino acids. The trim removed 5 bases at V and 7 bases at J, leaving 8 bases unmatched. Looked up from germline, CDR1 is SGHAT and CDR2 is FQNNGV. The DNA of the CDR3 is TGTGCCAGCAGCCCACCGACTAGCGGGGGGACGAATGAGCAGTTCTTC. Protein sequence: CASSPPTSGGTNEQFF.

In its sample, this clonotype was seen many times. The CDR3 DNA follows: TGTGCCAGCAGCCAGTTCGGGACAGGGGGCTTCGGGAACTATGGCTACACCTTC. Residues: CASSQFGTGGFGNYGYTF. The chain links TRBV11-1 to TRBJ1-2, with 12 bases that match TRBD1. This CDR3 spans 18 amino acids. Losses at the gene ends were 5 bases for V and 2 bases for J; bases not matched to a gene: 12. Germline V gene sequence: CDR1 SGHAT, CDR2 FQDESV (reference sequence).

The chain joins TRBV3-1 to TRBJ1-6; D is undetermined. Trimming pared 8 bases from V and 3 bases from J, leaving 11 bases between. Looked up from germline, CDR1 is LGHDT and CDR2 is YNNKEL (reference sequence). This CDR3 comprises 14 residues. The CDR3 here is CASGEVSYNSPLHF. The DNA for the CDR3 is TGTGCCAGCGGAGAGGTTAGCTATAATTCACCCCTCCACTTT.

Many counts were recorded for this clonotype. The chain couples TRBV20-1 to TRBJ2-1; 9 nucleotides agree with TRBD2. V lost 6 bases to trimming and J lost 3 bases; unmatched junction nucleotides: 6. Germline CDR1 is DFQATT and CDR2 is SNEGSKA (reference sequence). The CDR3 runs 14 residues. For the CDR3, the DNA is TGCAGTGCCCTAAGCGGGGGGATCTACAATGAGCAGTTCTTC. It codes for CSALSGGIYNEQFF.

This chain joins TRBV2 and TRBJ1-1; no clear D gene. Germline V gene data show CDR1 as SNHLY and CDR2 as FYNNEI. V was pared by 7 bases and J by 8 bases, with 11 bases between. The CDR3 sequence is 11 residues long. The CDR3 nucleotides read TGTGCCAGCATGGTGGGCAGCGAAGCTTTCTTT. Translating it yields CASMVGSEAFF.

This clonotype appeared a few times. This chain uses TRBV5-1 with TRBJ2-1; 7 positions match TRBD1. V was pared by 0 bases and J by 7 bases, with 7 bases of the junction left unmatched. The CDR3 is 15 amino acids. Germline values: CDR1 SGHRS, CDR2 YFSETQ. CDR3 sequence: CASSLVTGLGNEQFF. CDR3 DNA sequence: TGCGCCAGCAGCTTGGTGACAGGGTTGGGGAATGAGCAGTTCTTC.

The rearrangement joins TRBV6-5 to TRBJ2-7; possible D gene TRBD2, 6 bases. The CDR3 is 15 residues long. Trimming cost V 0 bases and J 2 bases, with 11 bases left between them. CDR1 MNHEY and CDR2 SVGAGI come from the germline V gene. The CDR3 nucleotides are TGTGCCAGCAGTTACTCAGGGACTTTGCCCTACGAGCAGTACTTC. This encodes CASSYSGTLPYEQYF.

Concerning this clonotype: Just one base apart from a much larger clone, this may be a read error. The V and J genes are TRBV3-1 and TRBJ2-5; no clear D. Germline CDR1 reads LGHDT; CDR2 reads YNNKEL (reference sequence). This CDR3 is built from 15 residues. For the CDR3, the DNA is TGTGCCAGCAGCCCTAAGATAGTGGCGGCCCAAACCCTGTACTTC. Translated, it gives CASSPKIVAAQTLYF.